This TCR beta chain was sequenced for a study of cytomegalovirus exposure and HLA in healthy donors. Background on the study: The Caucasian-associated ancestry cluster held more than 80% of roughly 400 genotyped donors. Regarding the study as a whole: The CMV antigen specificity of a few CMV-associated chains was confirmed through in vitro analysis.

As regards this clone: Its antigen is still unknown.

Germline V gene data show CDR1 as MNHEY and CDR2 as SVGAGI. CDR3 length equals 14 residues. Unmatched junction bases numbered 2, after V lost 0 bases and J lost 4 bases. 60 Vbeta and 13 Jbeta primers were used in PCR. Clones were sequenced by immunoSEQ multiplex PCR, and TCRdb holds only the in-frame ones, with some missing. This sample carries roughly 90,000 clones, with 15% going to the ten biggest clones. The clonotype comes from a man in his forties or fifties in good health and CMV-seropositive. V gene TRBV6-5 combines with J gene TRBJ1-2; 7 nucleotides agree with TRBD1. Sequenced sample: PBMCs. CDR3: CASSYSQGIYGYTF. The CDR3 DNA sequence: TGTGCCAGCAGTTACTCACAGGGGATCTATGGCTACACCTTC.